These 22 T cell receptor beta chains were all obtained from the same sample, sequenced in a study of shared clonotypes between healthy human individuals (dated by TCRdb to 2018 to 2021). The method behind the library was the immunoSEQ multiplex PCR assay. The immuneACCESS repertoire file appears here via TCRdb, limited to in-frame rearrangements. These files lack a portion of the clones; in checked studies, under half of the deficit traces to unresolved V genes, and the cause of the others is not known. The sample table lists roughly 450,000 clones, roughly 78% of them with a count of one. Over 10% of the sample comes from the top ten. Sequenced material: PBMCs. Source of these receptors: a woman aged 40 to 50 in good health. Some clones in this sample may be carry-over from other donors' samples.

The chain links TRBV28 to TRBJ2-1; possible D gene TRBD2, 6 bases. V was cut by 6 bases and J by 9 bases, with 18 bases left in between. The CDR3 is made up of 14 amino acids. Germline CDR1 is MDHEN and CDR2 is SYDVKM. CDR3 amino acids: CASSPPGGRGEQFF. The DNA of the CDR3 is TGTGCCAGCAGCCCCCCCGGAGGGCGGGGTGAGCAGTTCTTC.

This clone has a single count. The chain combines TRBV18 with TRBJ2-2, with 7 bases lining up with TRBD1. Germline V gene data show CDR1 as KGHSH and CDR2 as LQKENI. There are 15 residues in the CDR3. V dropped 6 bases and J dropped 0; count of bases not matched to a gene: 4. CDR3 loop: CASSTGYSNTGELFF. As DNA, the CDR3 is TGTGCCAGCTCGACAGGGTACTCGAACACCGGGGAGCTGTTTTTT.

J is TRBJ2-3 and V is TRBV7-3; D is unclear. In germline, CDR1 is SGHTA, CDR2 FQGTGA. Trimming cost V 4 bases and J 2 bases, with 13 bases left between them. The CDR3 runs 15 residues. The CDR3 loop is CASSSSSGSTDTQYF. In nucleotides, the CDR3 is TGTGCCAGCAGCTCCTCCTCCGGATCCACAGATACGCAGTATTTT.

The V gene is TRBV7-9, the J gene TRBJ1-4; TRBD1 is a possible D gene (5 bases). CDR1 is SEHNR, CDR2 FQNEAQ, per germline (reference sequence). This CDR3 is 16 amino acids long. Trimming removed 7 bases at V and 0 bases at J, with 15 bases between. CDR3 DNA sequence: TGTGCCAGCACCGTTAAGGTGGGGGCAACTAATGAAAAACTGTTTTTT. Translation: CASTVKVGATNEKLFF.

This clone appeared once. This chain links TRBV19 with TRBJ2-1; D is uncertain. The germline gives CDR1 LNHDA, CDR2 SQIVND (reference sequence). The CDR3 extends over 14 amino acids. With 10 bases removed from V and 6 bases from J, the gap between germline ends came to 19 bases. CDR3 loop: CATGGGILGNEQFF. The CDR3 bases are TGTGCCACCGGCGGCGGTATTCTAGGCAATGAGCAGTTCTTC.

This clone came up a few times. In DNA form, the CDR3 reads TGTGCCAGCAGCTTCGGACTGGGGCGCTACGAGCAGTACTTC. Translating it yields CASSFGLGRYEQYF. The chain combines TRBV7-2 with TRBJ2-7; either TRBD1 or TRBD2 may fit D (5 bases each). There are 14 residues in the CDR3. CDR1 and CDR2 from the germline V gene are SGHTA and FQGNSA. V gave up 3 bases and J gave up 3 bases, with 12 bases separating them.

This clone was recorded a few times. The chain joins TRBV18 to TRBJ1-1; 8 bases are a match to TRBD1. Germline values: CDR1 KGHSH, CDR2 LQKENI. The junction had 14 bases not matched to a gene; V was cut back by 4 bases and J by 10 bases. The CDR3 is made up of 15 amino acids. The CDR3 DNA follows: TGTGCCAGCTCACTCATCGGGACAGGCGGCCCGCGAGCTTTCTTT. Protein product: CASSLIGTGGPRAFF.

This chain connects TRBV2 to TRBJ1-2; D remains ambiguous. V gave up 7 bases and J gave up 6 bases, with 12 bases separating them. In germline, CDR1 is SNHLY, CDR2 FYNNEI. This CDR3 comprises 12 residues. CDR3: CASTPQADGYTF. The CDR3 DNA reads TGTGCCAGCACCCCCCAGGCGGATGGCTACACCTTC.

This clone has ten or more counts. The rearrangement joins TRBV2 to TRBJ1-1, with D unresolved. The germline V gene encodes CDR1 SNHLY and CDR2 FYNNEI. V was trimmed by 4 bases and J by 2 bases, leaving 8 bases between them. This CDR3 is built from 13 residues. CDR3 sequence: CASSVSTNTEAFF. The CDR3, as DNA: TGTGCCAGCAGTGTTTCGACAAACACTGAAGCTTTCTTT.

The gene calls are TRBV15 and TRBJ2-7, with D possibly called TRBD1 or TRBD2 (6 bases each). Per the germline V gene, CDR1 is LNHNV and CDR2 is YYDKDF (reference sequence). The CDR3 is 17 residues long. V was trimmed by 0 bases and J by 2 bases, leaving 17 bases between them. CDR3 bases: TGTGCCACCAGCAGAGACGTGAGGCGGGACACACCCTACGAGCAGTACTTC. Its protein product is CATSRDVRRDTPYEQYF.

This chain's CDR3 is CASSLALGGELFF. CDR3 nucleotide sequence: TGTGCCAGCAGCTTAGCCCTGGGGGGGGAGCTGTTTTTT. This chain connects TRBV7-6 to TRBJ2-2; D is ambiguous. CDR1 is SGHVS, CDR2 FNYEAQ, per germline. This CDR3 has 13 amino acids. V shed 0 bases and J shed 8 bases, with 7 bases lying between them.

The rearrangement links TRBV7-8 to TRBJ2-2; the D gene could be TRBD1 or TRBD2 (5 bases each). There are 13 residues in the CDR3. Trimming removed 5 bases from V and 7 bases from J, with 11 bases in between. From germline, CDR1 is SGHVS and CDR2 FQNEAQ. The CDR3, as DNA: TGTGCCAGCAGCGGAACTAGGGGCGGGGAGCTGTTTTTT. Residues: CASSGTRGGELFF.

This chain joins TRBV7-2 and TRBJ2-7; 9 nucleotides match TRBD2. V was clipped by 5 bases and J by 3 bases; unmatched bases: 14. There are 17 residues in the CDR3. The germline gives CDR1 SGHTA, CDR2 FQGNSA. The CDR3: CASSPRGGLAGNYEQYF. The CDR3 DNA reads TGTGCCAGCAGCCCCCGGGGAGGGCTAGCGGGAAACTACGAGCAGTACTTC.

The chain links TRBV7-3 to TRBJ1-3, with 8 bases matching TRBD1. With V trimmed by 5 bases and J by 0 bases, 9 bases remained unmatched. The CDR3 has 17 amino acids. Germline V gives CDR1 SGHTA, CDR2 FQGTGA. The CDR3 here is CASSPRRTGSSGNTIYF. In nucleotides, the CDR3 is TGTGCCAGCAGCCCCCGCCGGACAGGGTCCTCTGGAAACACCATATATTTT.

Details on this clone: Other DNA sequences in the same sample also yield this CDR3. The rearrangement links TRBV9 to TRBJ2-5; D gene uncertain. The CDR3 totals 12 residues. The V end was cut by 0 bases, the J end by 5 bases, with 5 bases between. Germline loops: CDR1 SGDLS, CDR2 YYNGEE. CDR3 in DNA: TGTGCCAGCAGCGTAGAGAGGGAGACCCAGTACTTC. Translation gives CASSVERETQYF. The full variable domain, its missing parts supplied by reference TRBV9 and TRBJ2-5, is DSGVTQTPKHLITATGQRVTLRCSPRSGDLSVYWYQQSLDQGLQFLIQYYNGEERAKGNILERFSAQQFPDLHSELNLSSLELGDSALYFCASSVERETQYFGPGTRLLVL.

This chain links TRBV6-5 with TRBJ2-7; 9 bases line up with TRBD2. Looked up from germline, CDR1 is MNHEY and CDR2 is SVGAGI. The V and J ends lost 7 bases and 3 bases, in that order; junction bases with no gene match: 4. The CDR3 covers 13 residues. The CDR3: CASKKAGGYEQYF. CDR3 coding DNA: TGTGCCAGCAAAAAAGCGGGAGGCTACGAGCAGTACTTC.

The J gene is TRBJ1-5, the V gene TRBV15; D not certain. The CDR3 sequence is 14 residues long. V gave up 0 bases and J gave up 3 bases, with 6 bases separating them. Per germline, CDR1 LNHNV and CDR2 YYDKDF (reference sequence). Here the CDR3 reads CATSRDQYNQPQHF. The CDR3 nucleotides are TGTGCCACCAGCAGAGATCAATACAATCAGCCCCAGCATTTT.

The V and J genes are TRBV11-2 and TRBJ2-5; 8 bases fit TRBD2. The CDR3 is made up of 13 amino acids. The V gene end was trimmed by 5 bases and the J gene end by 5 bases; junction bases not matched to a gene: 4. The germline V gene encodes CDR1 SGHAT and CDR2 FQNNGV. This CDR3 reads CASSRGLDETQYF. The CDR3 DNA reads as TGTGCCAGCAGCCGGGGACTAGATGAGACCCAGTACTTC.

The chain combines TRBV5-4 with TRBJ2-5; D uncertain. This CDR3 region has 13 residues. Germline loops: CDR1 SGHNT, CDR2 YYREEE (reference sequence). Trimming took 4 bases from V and 3 from J, leaving 10 bases between them. CDR3 residues: CASSSDGKETQYF. The CDR3 DNA reads as TGTGCCAGCAGCAGCGACGGAAAAGAGACCCAGTACTTC.

In DNA, the CDR3 is TGCGCCAGCAGCTTGGTCGGTAGCGGGAGTGGGTTGGACGAGCAGTACTTC. The encoded protein is CASSLVGSGSGLDEQYF. The chain couples TRBV5-1 to TRBJ2-7; 9 bases agree with TRBD2. The CDR3 spans 17 residues. With 0 bases clipped from V and 5 bases from J, the junction kept 12 bases outside the gene matches. Per germline, CDR1 SGHRS and CDR2 YFSETQ. Supplemented by reference TRBV5-1 and TRBJ2-7, the full variable domain reads KAGVTQTPRYLIKTRGQQVTLSCSPISGHRSVSWYQQTPGQGLQFLFEYFSETQRNKGNFPGRFSGRQFSNSRSEMNVSTLELGDSALYLCASSLVGSGSGLDEQYFGPGTRLTVT.

Notes on this clone: The sample holds other DNA sequences that translate to the same CDR3. This chain uses TRBV29-1 with TRBJ2-3; TRBD2 matches at 11 bases. V shed 4 bases and J 6 bases; nucleotides not matched to a gene: 3. This CDR3 spans 13 amino acids. Germline CDR1 SQVTM, CDR2 ANQGSEA. CDR3 nucleotide sequence: TGCAGCGTTGTAGCGGGAGGGACCGATACGCAGTATTTT. Its protein is CSVVAGGTDTQYF.

In this sample, this clone turned up a few times. The rearrangement joins TRBV5-4 to TRBJ2-5; TRBD2 matches 9 bases. Germline assignment: CDR1 SGHNT and CDR2 YYREEE (reference sequence). J was trimmed by 9 bases and V by 1 base; bases with no gene match: 7. This CDR3 has 14 amino acids. For the CDR3, the DNA is TGTGCCAGCAGCTTGTTTAGCGGGAGAGCAGCCCAGTACTTC. Its protein is CASSLFSGRAAQYF.